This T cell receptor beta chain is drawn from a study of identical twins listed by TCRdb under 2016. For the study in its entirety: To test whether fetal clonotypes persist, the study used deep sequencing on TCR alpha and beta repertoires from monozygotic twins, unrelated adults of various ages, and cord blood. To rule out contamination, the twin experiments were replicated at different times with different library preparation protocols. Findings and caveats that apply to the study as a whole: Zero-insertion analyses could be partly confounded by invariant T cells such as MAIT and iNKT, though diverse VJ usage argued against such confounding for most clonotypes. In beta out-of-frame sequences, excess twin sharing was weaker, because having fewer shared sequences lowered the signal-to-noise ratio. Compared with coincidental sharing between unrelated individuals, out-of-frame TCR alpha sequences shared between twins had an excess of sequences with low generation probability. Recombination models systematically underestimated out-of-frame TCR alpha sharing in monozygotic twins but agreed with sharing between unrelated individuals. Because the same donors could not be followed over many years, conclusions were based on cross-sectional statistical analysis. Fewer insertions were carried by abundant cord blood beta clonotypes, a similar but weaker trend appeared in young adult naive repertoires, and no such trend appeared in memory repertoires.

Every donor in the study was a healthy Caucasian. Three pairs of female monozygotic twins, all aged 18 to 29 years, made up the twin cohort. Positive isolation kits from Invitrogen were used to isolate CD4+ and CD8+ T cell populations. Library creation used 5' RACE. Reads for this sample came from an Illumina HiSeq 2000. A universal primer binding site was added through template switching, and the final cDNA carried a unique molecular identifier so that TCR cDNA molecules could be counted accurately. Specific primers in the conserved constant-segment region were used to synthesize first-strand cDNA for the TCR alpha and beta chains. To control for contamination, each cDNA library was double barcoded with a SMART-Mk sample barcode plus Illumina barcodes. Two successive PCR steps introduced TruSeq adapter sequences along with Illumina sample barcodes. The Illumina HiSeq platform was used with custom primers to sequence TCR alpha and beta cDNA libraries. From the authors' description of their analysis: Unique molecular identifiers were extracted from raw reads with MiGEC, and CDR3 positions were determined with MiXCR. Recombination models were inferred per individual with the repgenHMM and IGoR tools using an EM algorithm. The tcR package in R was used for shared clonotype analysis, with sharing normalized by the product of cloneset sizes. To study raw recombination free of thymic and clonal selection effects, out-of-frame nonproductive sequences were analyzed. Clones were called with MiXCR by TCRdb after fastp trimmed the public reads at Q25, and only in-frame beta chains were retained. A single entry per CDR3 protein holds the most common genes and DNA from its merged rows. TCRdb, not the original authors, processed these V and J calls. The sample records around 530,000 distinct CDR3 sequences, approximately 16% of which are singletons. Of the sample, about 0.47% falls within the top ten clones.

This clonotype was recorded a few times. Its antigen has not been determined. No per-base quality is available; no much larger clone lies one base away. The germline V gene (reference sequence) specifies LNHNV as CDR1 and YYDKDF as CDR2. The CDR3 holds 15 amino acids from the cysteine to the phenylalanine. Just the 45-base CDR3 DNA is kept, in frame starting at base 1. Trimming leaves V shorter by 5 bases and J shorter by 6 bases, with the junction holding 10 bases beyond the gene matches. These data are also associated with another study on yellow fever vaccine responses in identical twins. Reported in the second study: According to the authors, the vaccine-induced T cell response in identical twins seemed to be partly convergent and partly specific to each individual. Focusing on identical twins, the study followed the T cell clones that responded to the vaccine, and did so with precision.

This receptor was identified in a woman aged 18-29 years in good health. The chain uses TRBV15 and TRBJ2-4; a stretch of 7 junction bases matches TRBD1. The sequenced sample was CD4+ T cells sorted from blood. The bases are TGTGCCACCAGCGAACAACCGGGACAGCCAAACATTCAGTACTTC. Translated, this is CATSEQPGQPNIQYF.